These 10 T cell receptor beta chains came from one sample sequenced in a study of T cells after yellow fever vaccination. MiXCR, run by TCRdb on the 5' RACE reads, gives a single entry per CDR3 protein. The table has some 400,000 distinct CDR3 sequences, 6.2% seen once; the top ten hold over 14%. This sample comprised PBMCs, obtained 5 days after the yellow fever booster vaccination. All receptors come from a man aged 25 to 40 who received the YFV17D yellow fever vaccine.

The gene calls are TRBV12-3 or TRBV12-4 and TRBJ2-3; D is ambiguous. Deletions cut 2 bases from V and 6 bases from J, with 12 bases between. CDR3 size: 14 residues. CDR3 sequence (DNA): TGTGCCAGCAGTTTATTATCCCAATCGGATACGCAGTATTTT. Amino acid sequence: CASSLLSQSDTQYF.

Only a few counts were recorded for this clonotype. CDR3 in DNA: TGCAGCGTTCGGCGGGAGGCCCTTACCTCCTACGAGCAGTACTTC. Translating gives CSVRREALTSYEQYF. The chain carries TRBV29-1 and TRBJ2-7, with 8 bases matching TRBD2. Germline loops: CDR1 SQVTM, CDR2 ANQGSEA. After removal of 5 bases from V and 0 bases from J, the junction contained 9 bases not matched to a gene. CDR3 length: 15 residues.

The sample holds many counts of this clonotype. This chain joins TRBV27 and TRBJ1-4; D not certain. CDR3 length: 13 amino acids. Germline values: CDR1 MNHEY, CDR2 SMNVEV (reference sequence). V was trimmed by 7 bases and J by 7 bases, leaving 13 bases between them. CDR3 residues: CASTGQWGEKLFF. The CDR3 nucleotides are TGTGCCAGCACCGGCCAGTGGGGTGAAAAACTGTTTTTT. Full variable domain (rest looked up from reference TRBV27 and TRBJ1-4): EAQVTQNPRYLITVTGKKLTVTCSQNMNHEYMSWYRQDPGLGLRQIYYSMNVEVTDKGDVPEGYKVSRKEKRNFPLILESPSPNQTSLYFCASTGQWGEKLFFGSGTQLSVL.

This clonotype was counted at least ten times. J is TRBJ2-3 and V is TRBV18; D possibly corresponds to TRBD2 (6 bases). Germline V gives CDR1 KGHSH, CDR2 LQKENI. The CDR3 runs 13 residues. V was trimmed by 3 bases and J by 4 bases, leaving 8 bases between them. The CDR3 bases are TGTGCCAGCTCACCCGTAGCGGCAGATACGCAGTATTTT. Translation: CASSPVAADTQYF.

This clonotype was observed once. V usage is TRBV6-5 and J usage is TRBJ2-7, with D tentatively TRBD2 (5 bases). V lost 4 bases to trimming and J lost 6 bases, with 19 bases between them. CDR1 and CDR2 from the germline V gene are MNHEY and SVGAGI. The CDR3 totals 15 residues. The DNA for the CDR3 is TGTGCCAGCAGTTTCCGAGGGCTAAGGGCCTCCGAGCAGTACTTC. Its protein is CASSFRGLRASEQYF.

In its sample, this clonotype was seen a few times. This chain links TRBV5-4 with TRBJ1-6; no clear D gene. This CDR3 spans 14 amino acids. Germline CDR1 SGHNT, CDR2 YYREEE (reference sequence). V was pared by 1 base and J by 10 bases, with 12 bases between. CDR3 amino acids: CASSLLGSTSPLHF. CDR3 in DNA: TGTGCCAGCAGCTTGCTTGGGTCGACCTCACCCCTCCACTTT.

The rearrangement links TRBV12-3 or TRBV12-4 to TRBJ1-1, with 7 bases aligning to TRBD1. V trimming: 3 bases; J trimming: 7 bases; junction bases outside the gene matches: 11. The CDR3 totals 15 residues. The CDR3 DNA sequence: TGTGCCAGCAGTTTCGGGCTGGACAGGATCGGTGAAGCTTTCTTT. Amino acid sequence: CASSFGLDRIGEAFF.

This clonotype was detected a few times. The chain joins TRBV5-4 to TRBJ2-2; 13 bases match TRBD2. In germline, CDR1 is SGHNT, CDR2 YYREEE (reference sequence). The CDR3 is 16 residues long. V shed 2 bases and J 5 bases; nucleotides not matched to a gene: 3. This CDR3 is CASSLPGLAGTGELFF. The DNA for the CDR3 is TGTGCCAGCAGCTTACCGGGACTAGCGGGAACCGGGGAGCTGTTTTTT.

The CDR3 protein is CASRTGRSYNEQFF. The DNA for the CDR3 is TGTGCCAGTAGGACGGGCAGGAGCTACAATGAGCAGTTCTTC. The chain has TRBV19 and TRBJ2-1; D gene ambiguous. Germline-derived CDR1 and CDR2 are LNHDA and SQIVND (reference sequence). V dropped 6 bases and J dropped 3 bases, with 12 bases sitting between them. CDR3 size: 14 residues. Full variable domain (missing parts from reference TRBV19 and TRBJ2-1): DGGITQSPKYLFRKEGQNVTLSCEQNLNHDAMYWYRQDPGQGLRLIYYSQIVNDFQKGDIAEGYSVSREKKESFPLTVTSAQKNPTAFYLCASRTGRSYNEQFFGPGTRLTVL.

In its sample, this clonotype was seen a few times. The chain couples TRBV18 to TRBJ1-3, with unresolved D. From germline, CDR1 is KGHSH and CDR2 LQKENI. There are 15 residues in the CDR3. V lost 0 bases and J 0 bases, leaving 6 bases between the germline ends. The CDR3 nucleotides are TGTGCCAGCTCACCACCGTGGAGCTCTGGAAACACCATATATTTT. Its protein is CASSPPWSSGNTIYF.